This T cell receptor beta chain was found in a study of CD8+ T cells in alopecia areata. Study-wide context: Scalp area affected, as a percentage, set the severity score of treated patients. Study outcomes and limitations: Scalp and blood retained many expanded lesional clones during tofacitinib.

There are 18 residues in the CDR3. Trimming stripped 1 base from V and 3 bases from J, with 20 bases between. CDR1 and CDR2 from the germline V gene are MGHRA and YSYEKL. Concerning this clone itself: As yet, its antigen is unknown.

RNA, once extracted, was reverse transcribed into cDNA for use as the sequencing template. Measured with immunoSEQ multiplex PCR; TCRdb has only the in-frame clones, and not every one. The sample consists of about 200,000 clones, 58% of them appearing once. Treatment here: oral pan-JAK inhibitor, 5-10 mg twice daily. Researchers took lesional scalp punch biopsies and peripheral blood from people who were alopecia areata patients. The sorting of PBMCs gave CD4+ and CD8+ T cells. The V and J genes are TRBV4-1 and TRBJ2-3, with D possibly matching TRBD2 (7 bases). The sample in question was CD4+ T cells sorted from blood, obtained at week 24, from a patient treated with tofacitinib. This sequence was found in a human donor with alopecia areata. The CDR3 DNA reads TGCGCCAGCAGCCAAGGCCCCGGGGGGCAGGGGAGGACAGATACGCAGTATTTT. This gives the protein CASSQGPGGQGRTDTQYF.